This T cell receptor (beta chain) appears in the sequencing data of a study of cytomegalovirus exposure and HLA in healthy donors. The study, taken as a whole, reports: The majority of CMV-associated TCR beta chains were reported as apparently HLA-restricted in a later analysis.

This clone was counted a few times. Antigen unknown. 13 Jbeta primers and 60 Vbeta primers were used for the PCR. Data came from immunoSEQ multiplex PCR; TCRdb stores just in-frame clones and leaves some out. The sample lists approximately 150,000 clones, about 77% occurring once. The specimen was PBMCs. The clonotype was recovered from a woman aged 40 to 50 in good health and CMV-seropositive.

The CDR3 bases are TGTGCCAGTAGTACCCAGGGCAGGGGGGACCATCAGCCCCAGCATTTT. This codes for CASSTQGRGDHQPQHF. The chain has TRBV19 and TRBJ1-5; 7 bases fit TRBD1. Germline-derived CDR1 and CDR2 are LNHDA and SQIVND (reference sequence). The CDR3 extends over 16 amino acids. J lost 5 bases, V lost 4 bases, and 11 bases had no gene match.